A single sample is the source of the 5 T cell receptor beta chains below, sequenced in a study of T cell responses to AZD1222 COVID-19 vaccine. Libraries were prepared by immunoSEQ multiplex PCR; TCRdb keeps only in-frame clonotypes and omits some of them. The data hold 150,000 or so clones, with around 86% observed a single time. The sequencing here drew on peripheral blood, taken on day 0 of MenACWY control vaccination. All receptors come from an adult in good health.

The V gene is TRBV11-2, the J gene TRBJ2-2; D uncertain. V was shortened by 0 bases and J by 0 bases, with 5 bases between the two germline ends. The germline V gene has CDR1 SGHAT and CDR2 FQNNGV. There are 15 residues in the CDR3. For the CDR3, the DNA is TGTGCCAGCAGCTTAGAACCAGCGAACACCGGGGAGCTGTTTTTT. Its protein is CASSLEPANTGELFF.

The chain has TRBV19 and TRBJ2-7; maybe TRBD1 (5 bases). Germline CDR1 LNHDA, CDR2 SQIVND (reference sequence). V was trimmed by 4 bases and J by 11 bases, leaving 18 bases between them. There are 13 residues in the CDR3. The CDR3 reads CASSTPGRAPEYF. The DNA for the CDR3 is TGTGCCAGTAGTACCCCCGGCAGGGCTCCGGAGTACTTC.

Notes on this clone: Other nucleotide sequences in the sample specify the same CDR3. V and J are TRBV6-5 and TRBJ1-2; D ambiguous. The ends were cut back, 6 bases at V and 1 base at J, with 3 bases in the middle. CDR1 is MNHEY and CDR2 is SVGAGI in the germline V gene. The CDR3 runs 11 residues. CDR3 DNA sequence: TGTGCCAGCAGGGATAACTATGGCTACACCTTC. Encoded protein: CASRDNYGYTF.

The CDR3 coding sequence is TGTGCCAGCAGTTTGGCCGGGGGAGGAGCTTTCTTT. This gives the protein CASSLAGGGAFF. J is TRBJ1-1 and V is TRBV12-3 or TRBV12-4; tentatively, D is TRBD1 (5 bases). V was trimmed by 3 bases and J by 10 bases, leaving 12 bases between them. The CDR3 has 12 residues.

The table lists this clone with a count of one. This rearrangement joins TRBV24-1 to TRBJ2-7; D is undetermined. Per germline, CDR1 KGHDR and CDR2 SFDVKD. CDR3 length equals 10 residues. This chain's CDR3 is CATSERDSTV. CDR3 nucleotide sequence: TGTGCCACCAGTGAGCGCGATTCCACCGTC.